Sequencing of this T cell receptor (beta chain) was carried out in a study of blood T cell repertoires in COVID-19. Original handling: Amplifying reference gene primers gave estimates of nucleated cell counts. Sequenced by immunoSEQ multiplex PCR; TCRdb stores in-frame clones only, minus some. V, J and clone size reflect that table, while D and trimming were determined from the DNA. The sample lists tens of thousands of clones, approximately 90% occurring once. This CDR3 region has 11 residues. Trimming left V 5 bases short and J 5 bases short, with 6 bases between. The germline CDR1 and CDR2 sequences are LGHDT and YNNKEL (reference sequence).

Specimen: peripheral blood. This rearrangement joins TRBV3-1 (or the pseudogene TRBV3-2) to TRBJ1-2; D is unclear. This TCR derives from a man in his 70s with active or convalescent COVID-19. CDR3 loop: CASSGGYGYTF. DNA of the CDR3: TGTGCCAGCAGCGGCGGTTATGGCTACACCTTC.